This TCR beta chain was identified during a study of spatial heterogeneity in lung cancer. All TCR cDNA molecules were individually tagged with a unique molecular identifier. TCRdb processed the 5' RACE reads anew with MiXCR; each CDR3 protein has one entry. The table has 17,000 or so distinct CDR3 sequences, approximately 11% seen once. CDR1 SGDLS and CDR2 YYNGEE come from the germline V gene. This CDR3 spans 13 amino acids. The ends lost 9 bases at V and 1 base at J; junction bases unmatched: 6. On this clonotype: A much larger clone differs from this one at a single base, so this may be a read error.

As to time point: blood at routine non-recurrence follow-up after resection. The chain has TRBV9 and TRBJ2-5, with 7 bases identical to TRBD1. The origin of this receptor is a female donor with early-stage non-small cell lung cancer. The material sequenced was PBMCs, taken at follow-up. CDR3 coding DNA: TGTGCCAAGAACAGGGGCCGCCAAGAGACCCAGTACTTC. Encoded protein: CAKNRGRQETQYF.